This TCR beta chain derives from a study of blood T cell repertoires in COVID-19. As for the study in general: COVID-19 samples collected from the United States, Italy and Spain covered acute and convalescent phases. The cDNA or gDNA used as material had been derived from T cells, B-cell-depleted T cells, or PBMCs.

The CDR3 is made up of 20 amino acids. Germline assignment: CDR1 MGHRA and CDR2 YSYEKL. Losses at the gene ends were 6 bases for V and 4 bases for J; bases not matched to a gene: 16. As processed by the authors: Estimation of nucleated cell counts was performed using reference gene primer amplification. The protocol was immunoSEQ multiplex PCR, while the TCRdb copy is restricted to in-frame clones and leaves out a portion. V and J calls and clone size are given by that table; D and trimming were obtained from the DNA. The table shows some 38,000 clones, with around 89% occurring only once. The clonotype comes from a man in his sixties with active or convalescent COVID-19. The chain combines TRBV4-1 with TRBJ2-1; the match to TRBD2 covers 15 bases. The sequencing sample was made of peripheral blood. The CDR3 sequence is CASSQTRTSGRALYYNEQFF. Here the CDR3 DNA reads TGCGCCAGCAGTCAAACAAGGACTAGCGGGAGGGCCTTGTATTACAATGAGCAGTTCTTC.